This section outlines one TCR beta chain sequence together with its context. The data were produced by immunoSEQ multiplex PCR, yet TCRdb's version contains in-frame clones alone and is incomplete. The data show a few hundred thousand clones, roughly 89% seen once. The CDR3 totals 12 residues. V lost 7 bases to trimming and J lost 6 bases, with 12 bases between them. Germline V gene lookup returns CDR1 SGHRS and CDR2 YFSETQ. These data originate in a study of blood T cell repertoires in COVID-19. In the study overall: T cells, B-cell-depleted T cells, or PBMCs supplied cDNA or gDNA.

Recruits, aged roughly 18 to 89 years, lived in 20 to 30 US areas. The clonotype was recovered from a woman in her sixties who had recovered from COVID-19. The chain recombines TRBV5-1 with TRBJ2-3, with a weak D call TRBD2 (6 bases). The material sequenced was PBMCs or T cells enriched from blood (not recorded which). CDR3 sequence (DNA): TGCGCCAGCCGGCCGGGGGAGGATACGCAGTATTTT. Its protein product is CASRPGEDTQYF.